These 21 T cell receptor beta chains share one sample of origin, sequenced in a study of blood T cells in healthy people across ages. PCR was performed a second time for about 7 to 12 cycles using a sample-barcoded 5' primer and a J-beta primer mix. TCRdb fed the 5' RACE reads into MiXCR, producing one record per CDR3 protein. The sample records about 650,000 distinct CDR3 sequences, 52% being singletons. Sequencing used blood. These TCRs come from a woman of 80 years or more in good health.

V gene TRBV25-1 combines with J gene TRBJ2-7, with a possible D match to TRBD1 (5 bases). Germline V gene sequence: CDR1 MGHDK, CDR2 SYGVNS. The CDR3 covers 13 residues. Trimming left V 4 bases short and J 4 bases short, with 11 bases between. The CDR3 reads CASSAQGVYEQYF. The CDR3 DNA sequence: TGTGCCAGCAGTGCTCAGGGCGTGTACGAGCAGTACTTC.

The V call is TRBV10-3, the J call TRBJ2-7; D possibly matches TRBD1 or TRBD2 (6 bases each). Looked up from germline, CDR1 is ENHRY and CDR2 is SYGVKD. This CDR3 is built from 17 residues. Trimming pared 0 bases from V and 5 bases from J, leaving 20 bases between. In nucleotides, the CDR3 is TGTGCCATCAGTGAGTCGAGGGGGAGCGGGCTTTCCGACGAGCAGTACTTC. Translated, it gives CAISESRGSGLSDEQYF.

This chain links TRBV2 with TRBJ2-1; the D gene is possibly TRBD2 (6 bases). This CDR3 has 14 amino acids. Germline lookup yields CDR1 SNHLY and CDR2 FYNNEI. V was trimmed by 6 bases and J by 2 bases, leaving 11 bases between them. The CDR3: CASREEGPYNEQFF. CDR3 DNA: TGTGCCAGCAGGGAGGAGGGCCCCTACAATGAGCAGTTCTTC.

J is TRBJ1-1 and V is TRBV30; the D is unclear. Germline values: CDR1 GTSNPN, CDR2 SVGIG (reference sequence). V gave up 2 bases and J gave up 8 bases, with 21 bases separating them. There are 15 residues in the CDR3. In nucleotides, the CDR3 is TGTGCCTGGAGTCCCCGAACCCAGAGCCTAATCGAAGCTTTCTTT. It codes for CAWSPRTQSLIEAFF.

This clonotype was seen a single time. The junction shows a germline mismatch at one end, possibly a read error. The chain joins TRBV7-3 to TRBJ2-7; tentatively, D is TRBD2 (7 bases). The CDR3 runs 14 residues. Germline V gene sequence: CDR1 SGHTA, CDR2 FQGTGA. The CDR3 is CASSLQGGVYEQYF. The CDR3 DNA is TGCGCCAGCAGCCTACAGGGAGGGGTCTACGAGCAGTACTTC.

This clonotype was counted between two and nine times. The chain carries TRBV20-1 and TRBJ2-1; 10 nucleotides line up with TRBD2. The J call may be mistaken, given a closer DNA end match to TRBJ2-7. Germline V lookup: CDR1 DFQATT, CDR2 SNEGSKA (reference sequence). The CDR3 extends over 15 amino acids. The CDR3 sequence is CSASLAGDLYNEQYF. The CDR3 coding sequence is TGCAGTGCTAGCCTAGCGGGGGACCTATACAATGAGCAGTACTTC.

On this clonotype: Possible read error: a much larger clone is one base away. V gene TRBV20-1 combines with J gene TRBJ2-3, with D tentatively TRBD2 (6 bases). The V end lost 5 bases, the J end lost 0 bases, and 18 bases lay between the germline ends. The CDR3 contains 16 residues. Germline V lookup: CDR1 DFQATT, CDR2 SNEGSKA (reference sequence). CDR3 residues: CSALNEPAGSTDTQYF. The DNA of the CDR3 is TGCAGTGCTCTAAACGAACCAGCGGGTAGCACAGATACGCAGTATTTT.

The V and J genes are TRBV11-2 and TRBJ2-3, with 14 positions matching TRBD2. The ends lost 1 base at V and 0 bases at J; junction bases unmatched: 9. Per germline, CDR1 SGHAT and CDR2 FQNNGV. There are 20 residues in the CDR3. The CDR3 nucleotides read TGTGCCAGCAGCTTAGGGACTAGCGGGAGGACTTTCACTAGCACAGATACGCAGTATTTT. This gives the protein CASSLGTSGRTFTSTDTQYF.

The CDR3 DNA follows: TGCGCCAGCAGCACCGGGACGGTGAACTACGAGCAGTACTTC. This gives the protein CASSTGTVNYEQYF. This sequence joins TRBV5-1 and TRBJ2-7; TRBD1 or TRBD2 may be the D gene (5 bases each). The V gene lost 4 bases and the J gene lost 3 bases, with 14 bases spanning the gap. Per germline, CDR1 SGHRS and CDR2 YFSETQ. This CDR3 comprises 14 residues.

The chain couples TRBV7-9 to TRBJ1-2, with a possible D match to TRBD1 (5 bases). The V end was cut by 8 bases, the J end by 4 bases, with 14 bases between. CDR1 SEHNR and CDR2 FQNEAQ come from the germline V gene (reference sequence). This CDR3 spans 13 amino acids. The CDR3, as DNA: TGTGCCAGCTCCGGGGCAGGTCCCTATGGCTACACCTTC. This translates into CASSGAGPYGYTF.

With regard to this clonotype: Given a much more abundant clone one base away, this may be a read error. DNA for the CDR3: TGTGCCAGCAGCGCTTATTCGGTCTTGGAGACCCAGTACTTC. Protein sequence: CASSAYSVLETQYF. The V gene is TRBV12-3 or TRBV12-4, the J gene TRBJ2-5, with no clear D. V was pared by 6 bases and J by 5 bases, with 16 bases between. CDR3 length equals 14 residues.

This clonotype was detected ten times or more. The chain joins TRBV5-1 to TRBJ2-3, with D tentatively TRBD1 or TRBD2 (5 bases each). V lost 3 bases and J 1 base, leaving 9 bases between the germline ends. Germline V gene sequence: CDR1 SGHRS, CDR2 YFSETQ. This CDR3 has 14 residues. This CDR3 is CASSSVGRTDTQYF. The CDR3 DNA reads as TGCGCCAGCAGCTCTGTGGGACGCACAGATACGCAGTATTTT.

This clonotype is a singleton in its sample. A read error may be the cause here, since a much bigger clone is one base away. The DNA of the CDR3 is TGCAGTGCTAGAGATAGGAGACTAGGGGACGGTGAGCAGTACTTC. It yields the protein CSARDRRLGDGEQYF. The chain is built from TRBV20-1 and TRBJ2-7; possibly TRBD2 for D (6 bases). This CDR3 is 15 amino acids long. Germline V gene data show CDR1 as DFQATT and CDR2 as SNEGSKA (reference sequence). Trimming took 0 bases from V and 7 from J, leaving 19 bases between them.

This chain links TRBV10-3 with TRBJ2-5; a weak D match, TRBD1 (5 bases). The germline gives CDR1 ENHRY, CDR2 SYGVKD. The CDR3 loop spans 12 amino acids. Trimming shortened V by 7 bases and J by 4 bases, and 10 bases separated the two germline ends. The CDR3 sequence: CAITDNLETQYF. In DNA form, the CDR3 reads TGTGCCATCACGGACAATCTAGAGACCCAGTACTTC.

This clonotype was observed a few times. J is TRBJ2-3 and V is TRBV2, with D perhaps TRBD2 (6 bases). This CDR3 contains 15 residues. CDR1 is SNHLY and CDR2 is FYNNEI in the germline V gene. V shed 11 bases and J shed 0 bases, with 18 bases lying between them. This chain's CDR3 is CAGEYERGSTDTQYF. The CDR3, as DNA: TGTGCCGGGGAATATGAACGGGGGAGCACAGATACGCAGTATTTT.

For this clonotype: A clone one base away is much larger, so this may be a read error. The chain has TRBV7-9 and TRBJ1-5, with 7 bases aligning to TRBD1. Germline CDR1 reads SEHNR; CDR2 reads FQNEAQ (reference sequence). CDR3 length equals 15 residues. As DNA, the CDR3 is TGTGCCAACAGCTCCGTTCGACAGGGTGATCAGCCCCAGCATTTT. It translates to CANSSVRQGDQPQHF.

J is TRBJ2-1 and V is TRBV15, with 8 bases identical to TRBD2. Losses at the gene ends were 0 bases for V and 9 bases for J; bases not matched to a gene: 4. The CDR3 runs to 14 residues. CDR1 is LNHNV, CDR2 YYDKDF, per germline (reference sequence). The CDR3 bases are TGTGCCACCAGCAGAGATGTGACTAGCGTTGAGCAGTTCTTC. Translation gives CATSRDVTSVEQFF. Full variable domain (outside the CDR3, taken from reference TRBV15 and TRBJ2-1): DAMVIQNPRYQVTQFGKPVTLSCSQTLNHNVMYWYQQKSSQAPKLLFHYYDKDFNNEADTPDNFQSRRPNTSFCFLDIRSPGLGDTAMYLCATSRDVTSVEQFFGPGTRLTVL.

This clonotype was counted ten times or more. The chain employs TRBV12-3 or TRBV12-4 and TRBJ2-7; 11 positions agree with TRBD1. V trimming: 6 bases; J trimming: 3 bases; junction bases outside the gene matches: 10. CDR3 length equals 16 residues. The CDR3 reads CASRRGTGGMGYEQYF. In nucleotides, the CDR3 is TGTGCCAGCAGACGCGGGACAGGGGGAATGGGCTACGAGCAGTACTTC.

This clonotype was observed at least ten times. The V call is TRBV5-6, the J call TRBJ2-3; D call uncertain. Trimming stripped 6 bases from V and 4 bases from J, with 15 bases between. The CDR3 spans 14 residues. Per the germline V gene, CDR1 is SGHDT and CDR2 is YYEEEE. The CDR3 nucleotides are TGTGCCAGCACCCCCCAGCTTGCGGCAGATACGCAGTATTTT. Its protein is CASTPQLAADTQYF.

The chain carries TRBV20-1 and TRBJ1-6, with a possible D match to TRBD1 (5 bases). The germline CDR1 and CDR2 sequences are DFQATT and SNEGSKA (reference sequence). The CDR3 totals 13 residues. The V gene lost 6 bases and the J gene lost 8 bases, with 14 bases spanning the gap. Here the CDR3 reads CSAVGGSDSPLHF. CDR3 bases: TGCAGTGCCGTCGGGGGGTCGGATTCACCCCTCCACTTT.

CDR3 region: CSAKPGGYTDTQYF. The CDR3 DNA follows: TGCAGTGCCAAACCCGGGGGCTACACAGATACGCAGTATTTT. The chain combines TRBV20-1 with TRBJ2-3; the D gene could be TRBD1 or TRBD2 (6 bases each). Germline V gene lookup returns CDR1 DFQATT and CDR2 SNEGSKA (reference sequence). The CDR3 totals 14 residues. The V gene lost 6 bases and the J gene lost 2 bases, with 15 bases spanning the gap.